This T cell receptor (beta chain) was recovered during a study of shared clonotypes between healthy human individuals (TCRdb year 2020). At the level of the whole study: The cohort included a few men and a couple of women between 18 and 49 years of age. For each donor, three plates each were used for CD4 naive and CD4 memory, two plates were used for CD8 naive, and one plate was used for CD8 memory. The study deeply sequenced blood TCR repertoires of 5 or 6 healthy adults to estimate repertoire size and the extent of clonotype sharing between individuals. Libraries were prepared and TCR repertoires were sequenced by different laboratories using diverse techniques, in order to increase sequencing depth and limit assay-specific biases. Per donor, leukapheresis produced somewhere between about 0.9 and 9.5 billion PBMCs. Overall results and qualifications from the work: Because the study included a small number of donors, the genetic and exposure-history diversity represented was limited. Pairwise subsampling indicated that sequencing depth was expected to affect the degree of clonotype sharing among donors. When a few donors were compared, the shared fraction of clonotypes was around 4.6% for naive CD4, less than 4% for naive CD8, 2.3% for memory CD4, and 0.35% to 0.5% for memory CD8. Incomplete sequencing was indicated by rarefaction of sorted-subset datasets, despite the large sequencing depth. Compared with non-shared clonotypes, clonotypes shared by all four sorted-subset donors had higher generation probabilities. Sampling was restricted to blood, and TCR repertoires in tissues likely differ from the TCR repertoires found in blood. Naive subsets generally had larger estimated clonotype richness than memory subsets.

To note about this clone: Its cognate antigen has yet to be identified. Qualities for individual bases were not recorded, and no much larger clone is one base off.

The donors were healthy, HIV-negative adults with no recently reported acute infections or vaccinations. Every donor was a Caucasian adult residing in Nashville, Tennessee, USA. CD4+ T cells were enriched by magnetic negative selection; naive cells were then positively selected on CD45RA, and the negative fraction formed the memory subset. After blood collection by leukapheresis, PBMCs were isolated using Ficoll-Histopaque density gradient centrifugation and then cryopreserved in the vapor phase of liquid nitrogen. Analytical flow cytometry was used to check the purity and quantity of every magnetically sorted T cell population. From each sorted fraction, genomic DNA was isolated and quantified by UV absorbance on a Nanodrop 2000c. Using the deep immunoSEQ assay, multiplex PCR amplified TCR CDR3 regions from genomic DNA. For each cell subset, the extracted genomic DNA was distributed evenly across all wells of several immunoSEQ 96-well plates, and each plate served as one replicate. For sorted subsets, each replicate PCR was loaded with 200 ng genomic DNA, equivalent to about 33,000 T cell genomes. The purified libraries were quantified using a Qubit 3.0 fluorometer, sized with a Bioanalyzer 2100, and then quantified again using the KAPA Library Quantification kit. Every immunoSEQ 96-well plate was sequenced on a separate single-read 150-cycle Illumina NextSeq 550 flow cell. The authors' pipeline ran thus. Because the immunoSEQ output held only junctional sequences and lacked quality scores, the filtering could not match the filtering applied to full-length reads. Sequences were annotated with PyIR, a Python wrapper for IgBLAST v1.9, using IMGT germline references to assign V/J genes and CDR3. Reads with weak V/J assignments (E-value above 1e-6), missing CDR3, stop codons, out-of-frame junctions, or ambiguous translated residues were removed. V3J clonotypes were defined as sequences sharing an identical inferred V gene, J gene, and CDR3 amino acid sequence. Percentage overlap between repertoires was calculated by dividing the number of shared unique clonotypes by the size of the smaller repertoire. Repertoire richness was assessed with RTK rarefaction, the Chao1 estimator, and Recon v2.1 estimates of unobserved clonotypes. Generation probabilities for all TCRbeta clonotypes obtained by the gDNA method from a few donors were computed using OLGA. TCRdb limited this immuneACCESS table to in-frame rearrangements with V and J called. A share of clones is missing; checked studies link under half to unresolved V genes, and the rest is unexplained. V, J and clone size are taken as reported in that table, and D and trimming were inferred from the DNA itself. The sample yields a few million clones; around 93% were counted once. The ten biggest clones cover around 0.4% of the sample.

CDR1 and CDR2 are drawn from the germline V gene: SGHVS, FNYEAQ. The V end gives up 3 bases and the J end 3 bases, leaving 4 bases in the junction not matched to a gene. Spanning cysteine to phenylalanine, the CDR3 consists of 15 amino acids. Only the CDR3 portion is preserved as DNA: 45 bases, with reading frame beginning at the first base. The chain is made from TRBV7-6 and TRBJ1-2, with TRBD1 identical over 10 junction bases. The sequenced sample was naive CD4+ T cells from PBMCs. The cell subset or site label for this specimen denotes: CD45RA+ positively selected. The receptor was derived from a man younger than 35 in good health. Some clones in this sample may be carry-over from other donors' samples. The CDR3 region reads CASSFRDRGHYGYTF. The bases read TGTGCCAGCAGCTTCCGGGACAGGGGCCACTATGGCTACACCTTC. Outside the CDR3, residues come from the reference TRBV7-6 and TRBJ1-2 proteins, so the full variable domain is: GAGVSQSPRYKVTKRGQDVALRCDPISGHVSLYWYRQALGQGPEFLTYFNYEAQQDKSGLPNDRFSAERPEGSISTLTIQRTEQRDSAMYRCASSFRDRGHYGYTFGSGTRLTVV.